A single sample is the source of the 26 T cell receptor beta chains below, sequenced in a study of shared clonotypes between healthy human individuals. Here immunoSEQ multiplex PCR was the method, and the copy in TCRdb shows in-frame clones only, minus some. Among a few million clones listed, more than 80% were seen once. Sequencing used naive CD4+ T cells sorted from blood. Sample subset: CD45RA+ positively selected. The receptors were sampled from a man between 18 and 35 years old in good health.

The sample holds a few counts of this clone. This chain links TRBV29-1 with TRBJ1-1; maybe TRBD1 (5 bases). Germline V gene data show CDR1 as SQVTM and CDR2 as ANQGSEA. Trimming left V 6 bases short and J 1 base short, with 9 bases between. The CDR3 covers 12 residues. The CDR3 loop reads CSVGRSNTEAFF. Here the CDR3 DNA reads TGCAGCGTGGGACGATCGAACACTGAAGCTTTCTTT.

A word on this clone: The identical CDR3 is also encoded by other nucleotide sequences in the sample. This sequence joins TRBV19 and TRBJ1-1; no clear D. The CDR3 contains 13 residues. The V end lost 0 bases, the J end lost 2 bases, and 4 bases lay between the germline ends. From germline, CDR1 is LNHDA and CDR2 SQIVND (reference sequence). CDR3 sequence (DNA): TGTGCCAGTAGTATAGAAGCAAACACTGAAGCTTTCTTT. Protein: CASSIEANTEAFF.

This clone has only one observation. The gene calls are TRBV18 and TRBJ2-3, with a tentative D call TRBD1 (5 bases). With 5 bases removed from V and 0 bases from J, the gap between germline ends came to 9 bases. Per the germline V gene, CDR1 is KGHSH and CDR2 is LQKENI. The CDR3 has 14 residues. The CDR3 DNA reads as TGTGCCAGCTCAAGCCGACAGAGCACAGATACGCAGTATTTT. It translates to CASSSRQSTDTQYF. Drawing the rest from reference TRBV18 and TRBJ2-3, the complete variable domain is NAGVMQNPRHLVRRRGQEARLRCSPMKGHSHVYWYRQLPEEGLKFMVYLQKENIIDESGMPKERFSAEFPKEGPSILRIQQVVRGDSAAYFCASSSRQSTDTQYFGPGTRLTVL.

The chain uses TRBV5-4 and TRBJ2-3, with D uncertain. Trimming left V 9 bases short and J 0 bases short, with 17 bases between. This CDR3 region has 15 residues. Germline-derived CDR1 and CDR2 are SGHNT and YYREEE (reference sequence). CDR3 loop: CATSSGLLSTDTQYF. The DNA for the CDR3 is TGTGCCACCTCATCCGGCCTGTTGAGCACAGATACGCAGTATTTT.

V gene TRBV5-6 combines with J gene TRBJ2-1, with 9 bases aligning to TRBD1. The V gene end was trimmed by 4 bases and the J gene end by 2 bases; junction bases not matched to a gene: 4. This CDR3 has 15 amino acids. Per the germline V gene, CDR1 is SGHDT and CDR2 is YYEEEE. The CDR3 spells CASSTGQGPYNEQFF. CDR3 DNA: TGTGCCAGCAGCACGGGACAGGGTCCCTACAATGAGCAGTTCTTC.

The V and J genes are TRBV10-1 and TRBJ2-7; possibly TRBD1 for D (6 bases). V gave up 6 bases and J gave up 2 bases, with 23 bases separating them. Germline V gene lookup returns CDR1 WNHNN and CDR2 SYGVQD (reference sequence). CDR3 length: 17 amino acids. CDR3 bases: TGCGCCAGCAGCCCCCCTAGGACAGACTTTGTGACCTACGAGCAGTACTTC. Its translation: CASSPPRTDFVTYEQYF.

The CDR3 spells CASSNLGQGNTEAFF. In DNA, the CDR3 is TGTGCCAGCAGTAATCTAGGACAGGGGAACACTGAAGCTTTCTTT. This chain joins TRBV6-6 and TRBJ1-1, with 8 nucleotides matching TRBD1. Germline V gives CDR1 MNHNY, CDR2 SVGAGI (reference sequence). CDR3 size: 15 residues. V trimming: 5 bases; J trimming: 1 base; junction bases outside the gene matches: 6.

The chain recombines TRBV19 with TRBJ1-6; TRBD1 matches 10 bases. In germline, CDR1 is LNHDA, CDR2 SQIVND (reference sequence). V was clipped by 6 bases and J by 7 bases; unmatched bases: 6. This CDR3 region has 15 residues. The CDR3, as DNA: TGTGCCAGTAGGGGTGGGACAGGGGTGAATTCACCCCTCCACTTT. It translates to CASRGGTGVNSPLHF. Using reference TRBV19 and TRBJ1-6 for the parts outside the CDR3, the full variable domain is DGGITQSPKYLFRKEGQNVTLSCEQNLNHDAMYWYRQDPGQGLRLIYYSQIVNDFQKGDIAEGYSVSREKKESFPLTVTSAQKNPTAFYLCASRGGTGVNSPLHFGNGTRLTVT.

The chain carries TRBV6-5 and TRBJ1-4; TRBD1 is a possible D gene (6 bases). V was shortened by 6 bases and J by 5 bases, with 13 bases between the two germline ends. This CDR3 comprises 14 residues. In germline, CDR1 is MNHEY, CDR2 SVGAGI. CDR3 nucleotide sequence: TGTGCCAGCAGCCCGGACAGAGGGAATGAAAAACTGTTTTTT. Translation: CASSPDRGNEKLFF.

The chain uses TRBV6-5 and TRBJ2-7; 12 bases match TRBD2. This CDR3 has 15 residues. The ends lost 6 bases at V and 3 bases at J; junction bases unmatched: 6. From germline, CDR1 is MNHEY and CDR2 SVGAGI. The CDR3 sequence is CASSPMTSGSYEQYF. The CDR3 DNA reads TGTGCCAGCAGCCCAATGACTAGCGGGAGCTACGAGCAGTACTTC.

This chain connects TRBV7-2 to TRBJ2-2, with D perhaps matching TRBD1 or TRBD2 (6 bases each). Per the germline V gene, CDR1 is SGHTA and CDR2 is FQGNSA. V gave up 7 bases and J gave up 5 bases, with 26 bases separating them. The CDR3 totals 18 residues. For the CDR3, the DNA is TGTGCCAGCAACCGGGACTTTCTAGGGGGTTTAAATACCGGGGAGCTGTTTTTT. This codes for CASNRDFLGGLNTGELFF.

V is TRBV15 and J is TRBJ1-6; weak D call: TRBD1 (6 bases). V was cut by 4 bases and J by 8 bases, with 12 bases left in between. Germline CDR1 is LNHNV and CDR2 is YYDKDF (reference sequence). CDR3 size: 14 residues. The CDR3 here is CATSTNREDSPLHF. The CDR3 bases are TGTGCCACCAGCACGAACAGGGAAGATTCACCCCTCCACTTT.

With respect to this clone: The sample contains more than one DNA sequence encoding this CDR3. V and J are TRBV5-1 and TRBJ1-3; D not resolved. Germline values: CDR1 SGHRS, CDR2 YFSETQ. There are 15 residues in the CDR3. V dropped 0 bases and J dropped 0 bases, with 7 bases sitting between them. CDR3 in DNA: TGCGCCAGCAGCTTGGAAGGATTCTCTGGAAACACCATATATTTT. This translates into CASSLEGFSGNTIYF.

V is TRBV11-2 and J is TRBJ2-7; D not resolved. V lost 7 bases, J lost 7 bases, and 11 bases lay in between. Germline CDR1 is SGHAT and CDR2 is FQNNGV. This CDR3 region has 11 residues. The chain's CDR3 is CASTLGIEQYF. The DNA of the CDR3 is TGTGCCAGCACTCTTGGGATTGAGCAGTACTTC.

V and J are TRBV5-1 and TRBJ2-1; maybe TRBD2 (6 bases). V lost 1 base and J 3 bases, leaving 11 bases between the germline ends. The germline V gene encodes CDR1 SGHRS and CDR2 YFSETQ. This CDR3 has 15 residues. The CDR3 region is CASSLRLANYNEQFF. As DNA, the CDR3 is TGCGCCAGCAGCTTGAGGCTAGCGAACTACAATGAGCAGTTCTTC.

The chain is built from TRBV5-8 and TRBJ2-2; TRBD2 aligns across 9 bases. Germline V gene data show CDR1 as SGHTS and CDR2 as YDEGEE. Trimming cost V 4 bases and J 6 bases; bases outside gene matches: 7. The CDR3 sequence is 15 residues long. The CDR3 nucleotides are TGTGCCAGCAGCCGGCGGGGGGGCGCATCCGGGGAGCTGTTTTTT. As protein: CASSRRGGASGELFF.

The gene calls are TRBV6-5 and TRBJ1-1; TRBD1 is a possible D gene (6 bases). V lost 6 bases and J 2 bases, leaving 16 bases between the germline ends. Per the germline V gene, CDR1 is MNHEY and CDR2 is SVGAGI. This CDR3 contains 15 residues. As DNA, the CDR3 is TGTGCCAGCAGCCTCACTCCGACAGGTAACACTGAAGCTTTCTTT. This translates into CASSLTPTGNTEAFF.

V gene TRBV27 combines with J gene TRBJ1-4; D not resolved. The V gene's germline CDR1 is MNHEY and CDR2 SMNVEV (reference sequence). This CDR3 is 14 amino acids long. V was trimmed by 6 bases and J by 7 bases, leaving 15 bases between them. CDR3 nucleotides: TGTGCCAGCAGAGCCCTCGGGAGGGTTGAAAAACTGTTTTTT. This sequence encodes CASRALGRVEKLFF. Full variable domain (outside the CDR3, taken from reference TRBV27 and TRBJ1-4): EAQVTQNPRYLITVTGKKLTVTCSQNMNHEYMSWYRQDPGLGLRQIYYSMNVEVTDKGDVPEGYKVSRKEKRNFPLILESPSPNQTSLYFCASRALGRVEKLFFGSGTQLSVL.

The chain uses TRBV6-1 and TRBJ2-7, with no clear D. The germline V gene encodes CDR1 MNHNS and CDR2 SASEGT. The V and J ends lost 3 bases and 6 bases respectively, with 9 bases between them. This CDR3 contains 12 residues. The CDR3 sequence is CASSEALTEQYF. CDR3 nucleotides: TGTGCCAGCAGTGAGGCACTGACCGAGCAGTACTTC.

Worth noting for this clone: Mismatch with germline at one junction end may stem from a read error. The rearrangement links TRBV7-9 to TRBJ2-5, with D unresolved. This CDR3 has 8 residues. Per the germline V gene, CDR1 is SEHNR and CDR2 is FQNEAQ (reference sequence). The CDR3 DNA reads TGTGCCTTTGACCAGCGCCACTTC. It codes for CAFDQRHF.

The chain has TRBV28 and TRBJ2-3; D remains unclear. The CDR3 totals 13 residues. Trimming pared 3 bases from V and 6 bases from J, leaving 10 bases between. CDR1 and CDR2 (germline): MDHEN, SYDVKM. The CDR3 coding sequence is TGTGCCAGCAGTTTCCGGCCCGACGATACGCAGTATTTT. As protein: CASSFRPDDTQYF.

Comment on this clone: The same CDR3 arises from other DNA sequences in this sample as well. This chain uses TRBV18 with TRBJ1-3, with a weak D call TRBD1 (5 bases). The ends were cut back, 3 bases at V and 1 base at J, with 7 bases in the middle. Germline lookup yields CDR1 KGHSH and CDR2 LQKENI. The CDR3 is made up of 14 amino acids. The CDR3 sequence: CASSPDRSGNTIYF. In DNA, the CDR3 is TGTGCCAGCTCACCCGACAGATCTGGAAACACCATATATTTT.

The CDR3 region is CASSKVPETPNNSPLHF. In DNA form, the CDR3 reads TGTGCCAGCAGCAAAGTCCCTGAGACCCCGAATAATTCACCCCTCCACTTT. The chain links TRBV21-1 to TRBJ1-6. TRBV21-1 is listed as a pseudogene. The CDR3 extends over 17 amino acids.

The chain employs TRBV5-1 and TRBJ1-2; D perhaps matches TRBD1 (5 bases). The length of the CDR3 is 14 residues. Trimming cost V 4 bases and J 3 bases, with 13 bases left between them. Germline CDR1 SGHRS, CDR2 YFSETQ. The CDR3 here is CASSKGTADYGYTF. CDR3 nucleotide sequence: TGCGCCAGCAGCAAGGGGACGGCGGACTATGGCTACACCTTC.

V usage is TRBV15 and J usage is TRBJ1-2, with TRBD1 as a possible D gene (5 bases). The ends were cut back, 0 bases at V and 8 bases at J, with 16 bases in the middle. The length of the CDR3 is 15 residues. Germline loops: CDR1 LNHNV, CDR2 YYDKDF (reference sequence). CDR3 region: CATSREVQGSRGYTF. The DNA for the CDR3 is TGTGCCACCAGCAGAGAGGTCCAGGGTTCGCGGGGCTACACCTTC.

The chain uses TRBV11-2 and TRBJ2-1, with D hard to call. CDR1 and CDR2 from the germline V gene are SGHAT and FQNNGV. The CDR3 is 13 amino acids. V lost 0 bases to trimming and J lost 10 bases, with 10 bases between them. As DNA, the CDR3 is TGTGCCAGCAGCTTAGAATGGGTCCCGGAGCAGTTCTTC. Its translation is CASSLEWVPEQFF. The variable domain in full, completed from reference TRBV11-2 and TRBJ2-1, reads EAGVAQSPRYKIIEKRQSVAFWCNPISGHATLYWYQQILGQGPKLLIQFQNNGVVDDSQLPKDRFSAERLKGVDSTLKIQPAKLEDSAVYLCASSLEWVPEQFFGPGTRLTVL.